The 28 T cell receptor beta chains below were found in one sample sequenced in a study of blood T cell repertoires in COVID-19 (dated by TCRdb to 2020 to 2021). Library preparation was by the immunoSEQ multiplex PCR assay. TCRdb re-hosts the immuneACCESS table, in-frame sequences only. Its copies lack some clones; in the studies checked, an unresolved V gene accounts for under half of them, and the cause for the rest is not known. This sample gives about 280,000 clones in total; roughly 89% of them show up just once. Around 1.7% of the sample lies in the top ten. The sample was PBMCs or T cells enriched from blood (not recorded which). All receptors come from a woman aged 18-35 years with acute COVID-19.

This chain uses TRBV30 with TRBJ1-5, with D unclear. V lost 5 bases and J lost 0, with 17 bases in between. The CDR3 runs to 16 residues. Germline CDR1 GTSNPN, CDR2 SVGIG (reference sequence). Written as DNA, the CDR3 is TGTGCCTGGTCAGATGGAACCCGAGGTAGCAATCAGCCCCAGCATTTT. Encoded protein: CAWSDGTRGSNQPQHF.

V and J are TRBV9 and TRBJ2-1; 15 nucleotides match TRBD2. With V trimmed by 5 bases and J by 9 bases, 9 bases remained unmatched. Germline-derived CDR1 and CDR2 are SGDLS and YYNGEE. The CDR3 length is 16 residues. This chain's CDR3 is CASRKGLAGGPGEQFF. DNA for the CDR3: TGTGCCAGCAGGAAAGGACTAGCGGGAGGGCCGGGTGAGCAGTTCTTC.

This clone was seen only once. J is TRBJ1-2 and V is TRBV28; 8 nucleotides line up with TRBD1. The J segment lost 1 base and the V segment lost 5 bases, leaving 6 bases of the junction unmatched. The CDR3 loop spans 15 amino acids. Per germline, CDR1 MDHEN and CDR2 SYDVKM. CDR3 DNA: TGTGCCAGCAGTCCCCAGGGGGCCCATAACTATGGCTACACCTTC. Protein product: CASSPQGAHNYGYTF.

The chain couples TRBV5-1 to TRBJ1-1; D is undetermined. V lost 4 bases, J lost 4 bases, and 11 bases lay in between. Per the germline V gene, CDR1 is SGHRS and CDR2 is YFSETQ. CDR3 size: 13 residues. The CDR3 nucleotides read TGCGCCAGCAGCCGAGGTTCGACCACTGAAGCTTTCTTT. Translating it yields CASSRGSTTEAFF.

This clone has just one count. The chain combines TRBV6-4 with TRBJ2-4; the D gene is possibly TRBD2 (5 bases). V was clipped by 0 bases and J by 7 bases, with 13 bases between them. This CDR3 is built from 15 residues. Germline CDR1 is MRHNA and CDR2 is SNTAGT. As DNA, the CDR3 is TGTGCCAGCAGTGACTCTTCCGCCTGGGAGAACATTCAGTACTTC. Protein product: CASSDSSAWENIQYF.

The chain links TRBV2 to TRBJ2-7; 7 bases are a match to TRBD1. The V gene end was trimmed by 4 bases and the J gene end by 0 bases; junction bases not matched to a gene: 0. In germline, CDR1 is SNHLY, CDR2 FYNNEI. The CDR3 totals 13 residues. The CDR3 coding sequence is TGTGCCAGCAGTGGGGACAGCTCCTACGAGCAGTACTTC. The encoded protein is CASSGDSSYEQYF.

The chain employs TRBV7-9 and TRBJ2-7; D not resolved. Germline CDR1 SEHNR, CDR2 FQNEAQ (reference sequence). This CDR3 contains 14 residues. V was cut by 1 base and J by 0 bases, with 7 bases left in between. In nucleotides, the CDR3 is TGTGCCAGCAGCTTAGGGGCAGTCTCCTACGAGCAGTACTTC. Protein sequence: CASSLGAVSYEQYF. Complete variable domain (other parts from reference TRBV7-9 and TRBJ2-7): DTGVSQNPRHKITKRGQNVTFRCDPISEHNRLYWYRQTLGQGPEFLTYFQNEAQLEKSRLLSDRFSAERPKGSFSTLEIQRTEQGDSAMYLCASSLGAVSYEQYFGPGTRLTVT.

J is TRBJ2-1 and V is TRBV28, with 9 nucleotides matching TRBD2. The CDR3 consists of 16 residues. After removal of 5 bases from V and 4 bases from J, the junction contained 9 bases not matched to a gene. Germline V gene sequence: CDR1 MDHEN, CDR2 SYDVKM. The CDR3 loop reads CASSPTGLAKYNEQFF. The CDR3 region has the DNA TGTGCCAGCAGTCCGACCGGACTAGCGAAATACAATGAGCAGTTCTTC.

CDR3 coding DNA: TGTGCCAGCAGCTCCGGAGTAGTCTCTGGAAACACCATATATTTT. This codes for CASSSGVVSGNTIYF. The V and J genes are TRBV7-2 and TRBJ1-3, with unresolved D. The CDR3 has 15 amino acids. Between the trimmed V and J ends, which lost 4 bases and 0 bases, there was a span of 10 bases. Germline V gene lookup returns CDR1 SGHTA and CDR2 FQGNSA. The variable domain in full, with the rest retrieved from reference TRBV7-2 and TRBJ1-3, is GAGVSQSPSNKVTEKGKDVELRCDPISGHTALYWYRQSLGQGLEFLIYFQGNSAPDKSGLPSDRFSAERTGGSVSTLTIQRTQQEDSAVYLCASSSGVVSGNTIYFGEGSWLTVV.

The V and J genes are TRBV28 and TRBJ2-2; no firm D call. The CDR3 totals 16 residues. Looked up from germline, CDR1 is MDHEN and CDR2 is SYDVKM. V was pared by 2 bases and J by 0 bases, with 10 bases between. In DNA, the CDR3 is TGTGCCAGCAGTTTAATTCGTGGCACGAACACCGGGGAGCTGTTTTTT. It translates to CASSLIRGTNTGELFF.

The rearrangement joins TRBV2 to TRBJ2-5; 7 positions match TRBD2. The CDR3 has 14 amino acids. Germline V gene lookup returns CDR1 SNHLY and CDR2 FYNNEI. J lost 2 bases, V lost 4 bases, and 4 bases had no gene match. CDR3: CASSVSGPQETQYF. The CDR3, as DNA: TGTGCCAGCAGTGTTAGCGGGCCACAAGAGACCCAGTACTTC.

This clone turned up a few times. The chain carries TRBV11-2 and TRBJ2-1, with TRBD2 matching over 12 bases. The CDR3 runs 15 residues. Germline trimming cut 5 bases from V and 9 bases from J; bases unmatched to any gene: 8. The germline V gene encodes CDR1 SGHAT and CDR2 FQNNGV. The DNA for the CDR3 is TGTGCCAGCAGCCAGACTAGCGGGAGTATCGGTGAGCAGTTCTTC. As protein: CASSQTSGSIGEQFF.

The CDR3 region has the DNA TGCGCCAGCAGCGTTCTCCCGAACACCGGGGAGCTGTTTTTT. This sequence encodes CASSVLPNTGELFF. The chain joins TRBV10-1 to TRBJ2-2; no reliable D call. This CDR3 is built from 14 residues. The V gene lost 6 bases and the J gene lost 0 bases, with 8 bases spanning the gap. Germline CDR1 reads WNHNN; CDR2 reads SYGVQD (reference sequence).

The J gene is TRBJ2-4, the V gene TRBV6-2 or TRBV6-3; D perhaps matches TRBD2 (7 bases). Per germline, CDR1 MNHEY and CDR2 SVGEGT. This CDR3 has 16 amino acids. V lost 3 bases to trimming and J lost 1 base, with 13 bases between them. The CDR3 nucleotides are TGTGCCAGCAGTTATCATGGGGGGGCGGCCAAAAACATTCAGTACTTC. Protein product: CASSYHGGAAKNIQYF.

This clone came up once. The chain has TRBV19 and TRBJ2-1; no clear D gene. CDR1 is LNHDA and CDR2 is SQIVND in the germline V gene (reference sequence). Trimming stripped 0 bases from V and 9 bases from J, with 6 bases between. This CDR3 comprises 12 residues. The DNA of the CDR3 is TGTGCCAGTAGTATAGACTGGAGTGAGCAGTTCTTC. Translating it yields CASSIDWSEQFF.

This chain connects TRBV6-6 to TRBJ2-1; 7 positions match TRBD2. Germline lookup yields CDR1 MNHNY and CDR2 SVGAGI (reference sequence). This CDR3 spans 15 amino acids. Trimming at V came to 4 bases and at J to 8 bases, leaving 11 bases not matched to a gene. CDR3 nucleotide sequence: TGTGCCAGCAGTTCCCCTACCGGGAGGCGCCATGAGCAGTTCTTC. Its translation: CASSSPTGRRHEQFF.

This rearrangement joins TRBV19 to TRBJ1-6; D not certain. CDR3 length equals 14 residues. CDR1 is LNHDA and CDR2 is SQIVND in the germline V gene (reference sequence). V lost 7 bases and J lost 0, with 7 bases in between. The CDR3 region has the DNA TGTGCCAGTACGGAGAGCTCCTATAATTCACCCCTCCACTTT. Translated: CASTESSYNSPLHF.

In its sample, this clone was seen a few times. The chain couples TRBV30 to TRBJ2-5; TRBD2 aligns across 12 bases. J was trimmed by 4 bases and V by 4 bases; bases with no gene match: 4. The CDR3 covers 14 residues. Germline V gene data show CDR1 as GTSNPN and CDR2 as SVGIG (reference sequence). The chain's CDR3 is CAWNLAGGIETQYF. CDR3 coding DNA: TGTGCCTGGAACCTAGCGGGAGGGATAGAGACCCAGTACTTC.

The chain couples TRBV7-3 to TRBJ2-3; TRBD2 matches 8 bases. Germline trimming cut 2 bases from V and 6 bases from J; bases unmatched to any gene: 13. Germline V gene sequence: CDR1 SGHTA, CDR2 FQGTGA. The CDR3 covers 17 residues. The CDR3 spells CASSLYEGTRGGDTQYF. CDR3 sequence (DNA): TGTGCCAGCAGCTTATATGAGGGGACTAGAGGTGGTGATACGCAGTATTTT.

This rearrangement joins TRBV24-1 to TRBJ1-1; TRBD1 agrees at 8 bases. CDR1 KGHDR and CDR2 SFDVKD come from the germline V gene. The CDR3 totals 15 residues. The V and J ends lost 0 bases and 7 bases, in that order; junction bases with no gene match: 6. This CDR3 reads CATSDLQRQGNEAFF. For the CDR3, the DNA is TGTGCCACCAGTGATTTGCAGAGACAGGGGAATGAAGCTTTCTTT.

In nucleotides, the CDR3 is TGTGCCAGCAGCTTGCCCTTAGCGGGAGGGCCTCGGAATGAGCAGTTCTTC. Translating it yields CASSLPLAGGPRNEQFF. This rearrangement joins TRBV11-2 to TRBJ2-1; 11 bases are a match to TRBD2. This CDR3 contains 17 residues. With 3 bases clipped from V and 7 bases from J, the junction kept 11 bases outside the gene matches. CDR1 and CDR2 (germline): SGHAT, FQNNGV.

The J gene is TRBJ1-2, the V gene TRBV10-3; D gene uncertain. The CDR3 covers 13 residues. The germline V gene encodes CDR1 ENHRY and CDR2 SYGVKD. V gave up 3 bases and J gave up 4 bases, with 9 bases separating them. In nucleotides, the CDR3 is TGTGCCATCAGTGACAGTATATTCTATGGCTACACCTTC. Translated: CAISDSIFYGYTF.

The J gene is TRBJ2-2, the V gene TRBV7-2; a weak D match, TRBD1 (5 bases). V lost 4 bases and J lost 0, with 9 bases in between. The CDR3 has 15 amino acids. Germline values: CDR1 SGHTA, CDR2 FQGNSA. For the CDR3, the DNA is TGTGCCAGCAGCTGGGGCCTGACGAACACCGGGGAGCTGTTTTTT. Translating gives CASSWGLTNTGELFF.

The rearrangement uses TRBV10-3 and TRBJ2-3, with 13 bases that match TRBD2. From germline, CDR1 is ENHRY and CDR2 SYGVKD. This CDR3 is built from 18 residues. After removal of 0 bases from V and 2 bases from J, the junction contained 5 bases not matched to a gene. The CDR3 here is CAISESSGTSGITDTQYF. The DNA for the CDR3 is TGTGCCATCAGTGAGTCTTCCGGGACTAGCGGGATCACAGATACGCAGTATTTT.

The rearrangement joins TRBV4-1 to TRBJ2-1, with 7 nucleotides matching TRBD2. The CDR3 runs 16 residues. The trim removed 0 bases at V and 10 bases at J, leaving 12 bases unmatched. Per germline, CDR1 MGHRA and CDR2 YSYEKL. CDR3 residues: CASSQDRGVGGMEQFF. The DNA for the CDR3 is TGCGCCAGCAGCCAAGATCGGGGGGTGGGAGGCATGGAGCAGTTCTTC.

The chain combines TRBV5-8 with TRBJ1-5; TRBD1 matches at 7 bases. CDR1 and CDR2 (germline): SGHTS, YDEGEE. The CDR3 is made up of 14 amino acids. Trimming cost V 1 base and J 5 bases; bases outside gene matches: 3. The CDR3 reads CASSLSTGYQPQHF. CDR3 DNA sequence: TGTGCCAGCAGCTTGTCGACAGGGTATCAGCCCCAGCATTTT.

The chain recombines TRBV24-1 with TRBJ1-2; TRBD1 matches 7 bases. From germline, CDR1 is KGHDR and CDR2 SFDVKD. This CDR3 spans 16 amino acids. The junction had 10 bases not matched to a gene; V was cut back by 3 bases and J by 4 bases. This chain's CDR3 is CATSDTGGGSGYGYTF. DNA for the CDR3: TGTGCCACCAGTGATACGGGAGGGGGCAGCGGCTATGGCTACACCTTC.

The rearrangement links TRBV6-5 to TRBJ1-2; D remains ambiguous. The germline V and J ends were trimmed by 5 bases and 4 bases, with 11 bases remaining between them. Per the germline V gene, CDR1 is MNHEY and CDR2 is SVGAGI. CDR3 length: 13 residues. The chain's CDR3 is CASSPDAGYGYTF. The CDR3 bases are TGTGCCAGCAGTCCGGATGCGGGCTATGGCTACACCTTC.